Listed here are 3 T cell receptor beta chains from one sample, sequenced in a study of cytomegalovirus exposure and HLA in healthy donors. The PCR contained 60 Vbeta and 13 Jbeta primers. TCRdb keeps only in-frame clones here, not all; method: immunoSEQ multiplex PCR. The table has about 92,000 clones, approximately 71% seen once; the top ten hold approximately 2.9%. The specimen sequenced was PBMCs. The origin of the receptors is a man aged 50-60 years in good health and CMV-seronegative.

The rearrangement uses TRBV19 and TRBJ1-4; D unclear. Trimming left V 7 bases short and J 4 bases short, with 10 bases between. Germline V lookup: CDR1 LNHDA, CDR2 SQIVND (reference sequence). CDR3 length: 13 amino acids. CDR3 residues: CASTGGDNEKLFF. The CDR3 bases are TGTGCCAGTACGGGAGGAGATAATGAAAAACTGTTTTTT.

The rearrangement links TRBV29-1 to TRBJ1-1, with TRBD1 as a possible D gene (5 bases). Germline loops: CDR1 SQVTM, CDR2 ANQGSEA. CDR3 length: 13 residues. V lost 6 bases, J lost 8 bases, and 19 bases lay in between. This CDR3 is CSVGGQLWREAFF. In DNA, the CDR3 is TGCAGCGTCGGCGGACAACTTTGGCGCGAAGCTTTCTTT.

The J gene is TRBJ2-3, the V gene TRBV10-3, with 9 bases lining up with TRBD2. Germline values: CDR1 ENHRY, CDR2 SYGVKD. There are 15 residues in the CDR3. Losses at the gene ends were 11 bases for V and 4 bases for J; bases not matched to a gene: 13. CDR3 sequence (DNA): TGTGCCGCAGCCGTTGCGGGGGGGTTTGCAGATACGCAGTATTTT. Encoded protein: CAAAVAGGFADTQYF.